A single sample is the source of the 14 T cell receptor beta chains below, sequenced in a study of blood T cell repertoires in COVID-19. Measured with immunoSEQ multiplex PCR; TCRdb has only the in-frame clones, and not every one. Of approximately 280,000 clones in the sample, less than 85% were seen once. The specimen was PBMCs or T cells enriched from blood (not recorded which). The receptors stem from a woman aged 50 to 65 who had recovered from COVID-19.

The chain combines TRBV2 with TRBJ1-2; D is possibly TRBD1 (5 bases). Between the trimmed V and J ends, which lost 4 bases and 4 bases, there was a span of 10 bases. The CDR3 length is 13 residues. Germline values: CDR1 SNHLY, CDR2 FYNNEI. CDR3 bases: TGTGCCAGCAGTGGACAGCAATTCTATGGCTACACCTTC. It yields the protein CASSGQQFYGYTF.

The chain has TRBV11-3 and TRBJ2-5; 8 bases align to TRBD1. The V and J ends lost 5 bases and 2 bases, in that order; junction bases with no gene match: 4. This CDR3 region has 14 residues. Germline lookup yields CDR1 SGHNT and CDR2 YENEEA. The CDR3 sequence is CASSPGDRQETQYF. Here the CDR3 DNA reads TGTGCCAGCAGCCCCGGGGACAGGCAAGAGACCCAGTACTTC. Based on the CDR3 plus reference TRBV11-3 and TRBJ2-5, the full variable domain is EAGVVQSPRYKIIEKKQPVAFWCNPISGHNTLYWYLQNLGQGPELLIRYENEEAVDDSQLPKDRFSAERLKGVDSTLKIQPAELGDSAVYLCASSPGDRQETQYFGPGTRLLVL.

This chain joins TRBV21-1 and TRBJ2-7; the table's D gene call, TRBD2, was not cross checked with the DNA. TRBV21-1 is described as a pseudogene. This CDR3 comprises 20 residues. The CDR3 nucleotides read TGTGCCAGCAGCACCTTGCGGGGCTCGGTATTGGCTTTTCCGTCCTACGAGCAGTACTTC. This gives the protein CASSTLRGSVLAFPSYEQYF.

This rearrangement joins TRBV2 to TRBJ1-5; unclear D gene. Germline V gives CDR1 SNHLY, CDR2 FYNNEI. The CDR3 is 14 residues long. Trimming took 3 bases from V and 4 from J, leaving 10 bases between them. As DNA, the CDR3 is TGTGCCAGCAGTGATTATCACTTAAATCAGCCCCAGCATTTT. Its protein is CASSDYHLNQPQHF. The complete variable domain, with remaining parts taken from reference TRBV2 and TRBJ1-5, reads EPEVTQTPSHQVTQMGQEVILRCVPISNHLYFYWYRQILGQKVEFLVSFYNNEISEKSEIFDDQFSVERPDGSNFTLKIRSTKLEDSAMYFCASSDYHLNQPQHFGDGTRLSIL.

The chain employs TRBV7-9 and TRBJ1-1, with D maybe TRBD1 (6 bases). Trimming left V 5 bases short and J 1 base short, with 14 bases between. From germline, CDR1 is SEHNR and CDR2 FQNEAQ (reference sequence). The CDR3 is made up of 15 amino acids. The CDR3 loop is CASSATTGRNTEAFF. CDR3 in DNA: TGTGCCAGCAGCGCGACAACAGGGCGGAACACTGAAGCTTTCTTT.

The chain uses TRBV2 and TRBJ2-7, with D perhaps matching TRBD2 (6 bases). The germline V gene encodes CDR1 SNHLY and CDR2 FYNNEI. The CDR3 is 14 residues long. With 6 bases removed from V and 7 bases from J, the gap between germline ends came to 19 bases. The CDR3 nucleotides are TGTGCCAGCAGGTTTGGGGGGACGGTCTTTGAGCAGTACTTC. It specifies CASRFGGTVFEQYF. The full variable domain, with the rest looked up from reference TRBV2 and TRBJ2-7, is EPEVTQTPSHQVTQMGQEVILRCVPISNHLYFYWYRQILGQKVEFLVSFYNNEISEKSEIFDDQFSVERPDGSNFTLKIRSTKLEDSAMYFCASRFGGTVFEQYFGPGTRLTVT.

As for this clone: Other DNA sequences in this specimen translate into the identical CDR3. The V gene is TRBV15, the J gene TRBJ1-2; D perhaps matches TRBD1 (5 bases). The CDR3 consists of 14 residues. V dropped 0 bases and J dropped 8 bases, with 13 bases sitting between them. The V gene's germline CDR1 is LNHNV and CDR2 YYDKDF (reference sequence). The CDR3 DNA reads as TGTGCCACCAGCAGAGAGGTCCTGGGGGGAGGCTACACCTTC. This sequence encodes CATSREVLGGGYTF.

CDR3 DNA sequence: TGTGCCAGCAGCACTGACGACAGTCCCTACAATGAGCAGTTCTTC. This gives the protein CASSTDDSPYNEQFF. V and J are TRBV7-3 and TRBJ2-1; tentatively, D is TRBD1 (5 bases). Per germline, CDR1 SGHTA and CDR2 FQGTGA. The V and J ends lost 5 bases and 2 bases respectively, with 13 bases between them. This CDR3 contains 15 residues.

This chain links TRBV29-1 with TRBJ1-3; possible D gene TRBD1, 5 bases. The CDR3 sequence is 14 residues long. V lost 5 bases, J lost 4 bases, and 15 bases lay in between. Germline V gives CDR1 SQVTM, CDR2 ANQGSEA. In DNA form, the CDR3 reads TGCAGCGTTACCGCTACAGGCTTGGGAAACACCATATATTTT. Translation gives CSVTATGLGNTIYF.

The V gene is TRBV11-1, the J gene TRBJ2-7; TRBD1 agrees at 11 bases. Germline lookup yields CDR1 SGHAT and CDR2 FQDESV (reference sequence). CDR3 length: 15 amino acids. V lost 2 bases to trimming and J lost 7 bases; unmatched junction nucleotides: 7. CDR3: CASSLKGTGGWEQYF. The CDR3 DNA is TGTGCCAGCAGCTTAAAGGGGACAGGGGGGTGGGAGCAGTACTTC.

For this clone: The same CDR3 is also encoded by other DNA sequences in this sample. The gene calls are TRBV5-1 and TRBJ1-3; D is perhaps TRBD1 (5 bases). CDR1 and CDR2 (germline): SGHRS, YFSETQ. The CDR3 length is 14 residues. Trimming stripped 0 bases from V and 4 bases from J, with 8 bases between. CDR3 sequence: CASSLGQGGNTIYF. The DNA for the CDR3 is TGCGCCAGCAGCTTGGGGCAGGGAGGAAACACCATATATTTT.

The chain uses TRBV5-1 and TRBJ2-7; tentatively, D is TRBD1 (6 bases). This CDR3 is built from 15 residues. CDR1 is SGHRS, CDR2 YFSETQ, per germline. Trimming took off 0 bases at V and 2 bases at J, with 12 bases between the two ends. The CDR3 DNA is TGCGCCAGCAGCTTGGTGGCAGGGGAAACCTACGAGCAGTACTTC. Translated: CASSLVAGETYEQYF. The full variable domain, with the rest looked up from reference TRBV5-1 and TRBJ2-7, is KAGVTQTPRYLIKTRGQQVTLSCSPISGHRSVSWYQQTPGQGLQFLFEYFSETQRNKGNFPGRFSGRQFSNSRSEMNVSTLELGDSALYLCASSLVAGETYEQYFGPGTRLTVT.

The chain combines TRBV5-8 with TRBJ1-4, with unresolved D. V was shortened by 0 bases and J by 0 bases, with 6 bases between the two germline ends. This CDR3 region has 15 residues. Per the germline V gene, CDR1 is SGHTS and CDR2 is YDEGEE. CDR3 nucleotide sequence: TGTGCCAGCAGCTTGGCGGGGACAACTAATGAAAAACTGTTTTTT. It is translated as CASSLAGTTNEKLFF. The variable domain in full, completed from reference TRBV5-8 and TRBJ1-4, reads EAGVTQSPTHLIKTRGQQATLRCSPISGHTSVYWYQQALGLGLQFLLWYDEGEERNRGNFPPRFSGRQFPNYSSELNVNALELEDSALYLCASSLAGTTNEKLFFGSGTQLSVL.

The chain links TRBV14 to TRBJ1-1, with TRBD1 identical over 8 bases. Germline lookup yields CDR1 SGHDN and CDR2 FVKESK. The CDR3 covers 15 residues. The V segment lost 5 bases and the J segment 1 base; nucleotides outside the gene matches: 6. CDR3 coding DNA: TGTGCCAGCAGCACCCGGACAGGGCGGAACACTGAAGCTTTCTTT. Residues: CASSTRTGRNTEAFF.